A single sample gave rise to the 15 T cell receptor beta chains below, sequenced in a study of T cells expressing NK-cell markers (dated by TCRdb to about 2020). Library preparation was by 5' RACE. Sequencing took place on an Illumina HiSeq 2000. Reads reprocessed by TCRdb are summarized as one entry per CDR3 protein sequence, and DNA is absent. This sample's table contains 200,000 to 300,000 distinct CDR3 sequences. The ten largest clones capture approximately 0.42% of the sample. Sequencing input: blood T cells: a sorted CD56 or NKG2C T cell subset, CD4+ or CD8+ T cells, or bulk PBMC T cells (not recorded which). The source of these receptors is a man aged 18 to 35 in good health. Donor details come from another sample of the same person, matched by shared clones.

The V gene is TRBV4-3, the J gene TRBJ2-7. Germline loops: CDR1 LGHNA, CDR2 YSLEER. The CDR3 covers 14 residues. CDR3 sequence: CASSQDRRIREQYF.

This rearrangement joins TRBV10-3 to TRBJ1-5. This CDR3 is built from 12 residues. The V gene's germline CDR1 is ENHRY and CDR2 SYGVKD. The CDR3 is CATKGSNQPQHF.

This CDR3 reads CASREAAKNIQYF. The rearrangement joins TRBV11-2 to TRBJ2-4. The CDR3 has 13 residues. Germline values: CDR1 SGHAT, CDR2 FQNNGV.

The chain carries TRBV24-1 and TRBJ1-2; TCRdb calls TRBD1, which cannot be checked without DNA. This CDR3 has 15 residues. The germline gives CDR1 KGHDR, CDR2 SFDVKD. The CDR3 loop is CATSEEGQGNYGYTF.

The chain links TRBV18 to TRBJ2-1. The germline gives CDR1 KGHSH, CDR2 LQKENI. This CDR3 comprises 13 residues. CDR3 amino acids: CASSPPVINEQFF.

The chain carries TRBV29-1 and TRBJ2-3. Germline values: CDR1 SQVTM, CDR2 ANQGSEA. The CDR3 has 11 residues. The CDR3 region is CSAPSPRTQYF.

The chain carries TRBV20-1 and TRBJ2-3; TCRdb picks TRBD2, but there is no DNA to check that call. CDR1 is DFQATT and CDR2 is SNEGSKA in the germline V gene (reference sequence). The CDR3 loop spans 13 amino acids. The CDR3 sequence is CSASGRSRDTQYF.

The chain joins TRBV28 to TRBJ2-6. The CDR3 is made up of 16 amino acids. The germline V gene encodes CDR1 MDHEN and CDR2 SYDVKM. CDR3 loop: CASSFLGISGANVLTF.

The chain has TRBV29-1 and TRBJ2-1; the TCRdb D gene call, TRBD1, has no DNA to confirm it. The length of the CDR3 is 12 residues. Per the germline V gene, CDR1 is SQVTM and CDR2 is ANQGSEA. CDR3 residues: CSISNRGNEQFF.

The V and J genes are TRBV7-2 and TRBJ2-1; TCRdb outputs TRBD1, but without DNA this stays unchecked. CDR1 SGHTA and CDR2 FQGNSA come from the germline V gene. The CDR3 covers 16 residues. The CDR3 is CASSSMTGRTFDEQFF.

The genes are TRBV12-3 or TRBV12-4 and TRBJ2-1; the D gene TCRdb calls, TRBD1, cannot be checked with no DNA. This CDR3 is built from 20 residues. CDR3 amino acids: CASSSRTGGHTSGPFDEQFF.

The CDR3 sequence: CASPPGQDNTEAFF. The chain couples TRBV3-1 to TRBJ1-1; the TCRdb D gene call, TRBD1, has no DNA to confirm it. The CDR3 runs 14 residues. Germline V gives CDR1 LGHDT, CDR2 YNNKEL (reference sequence).

The chain recombines TRBV3-1 with TRBJ2-1; the TCRdb D gene call, TRBD1, has no DNA to confirm it. The CDR3 totals 14 residues. The germline gives CDR1 LGHDT, CDR2 YNNKEL (reference sequence). The CDR3 sequence is CASSRQGGDNEQFF.

The chain links TRBV5-1 to TRBJ2-1; lacking DNA, the TRBD1 call made by TCRdb goes unchecked. Germline V gene sequence: CDR1 SGHRS, CDR2 YFSETQ. This CDR3 has 15 amino acids. CDR3 sequence reads: CASSLMGFGAERQFF.

The gene calls are TRBV29-1 and TRBJ2-1; TCRdb selects TRBD1, and the lack of DNA leaves this call unchecked. Germline V lookup: CDR1 SQVTM, CDR2 ANQGSEA. This CDR3 is built from 13 residues. The CDR3 spells CSVTGSTYNEQFF.